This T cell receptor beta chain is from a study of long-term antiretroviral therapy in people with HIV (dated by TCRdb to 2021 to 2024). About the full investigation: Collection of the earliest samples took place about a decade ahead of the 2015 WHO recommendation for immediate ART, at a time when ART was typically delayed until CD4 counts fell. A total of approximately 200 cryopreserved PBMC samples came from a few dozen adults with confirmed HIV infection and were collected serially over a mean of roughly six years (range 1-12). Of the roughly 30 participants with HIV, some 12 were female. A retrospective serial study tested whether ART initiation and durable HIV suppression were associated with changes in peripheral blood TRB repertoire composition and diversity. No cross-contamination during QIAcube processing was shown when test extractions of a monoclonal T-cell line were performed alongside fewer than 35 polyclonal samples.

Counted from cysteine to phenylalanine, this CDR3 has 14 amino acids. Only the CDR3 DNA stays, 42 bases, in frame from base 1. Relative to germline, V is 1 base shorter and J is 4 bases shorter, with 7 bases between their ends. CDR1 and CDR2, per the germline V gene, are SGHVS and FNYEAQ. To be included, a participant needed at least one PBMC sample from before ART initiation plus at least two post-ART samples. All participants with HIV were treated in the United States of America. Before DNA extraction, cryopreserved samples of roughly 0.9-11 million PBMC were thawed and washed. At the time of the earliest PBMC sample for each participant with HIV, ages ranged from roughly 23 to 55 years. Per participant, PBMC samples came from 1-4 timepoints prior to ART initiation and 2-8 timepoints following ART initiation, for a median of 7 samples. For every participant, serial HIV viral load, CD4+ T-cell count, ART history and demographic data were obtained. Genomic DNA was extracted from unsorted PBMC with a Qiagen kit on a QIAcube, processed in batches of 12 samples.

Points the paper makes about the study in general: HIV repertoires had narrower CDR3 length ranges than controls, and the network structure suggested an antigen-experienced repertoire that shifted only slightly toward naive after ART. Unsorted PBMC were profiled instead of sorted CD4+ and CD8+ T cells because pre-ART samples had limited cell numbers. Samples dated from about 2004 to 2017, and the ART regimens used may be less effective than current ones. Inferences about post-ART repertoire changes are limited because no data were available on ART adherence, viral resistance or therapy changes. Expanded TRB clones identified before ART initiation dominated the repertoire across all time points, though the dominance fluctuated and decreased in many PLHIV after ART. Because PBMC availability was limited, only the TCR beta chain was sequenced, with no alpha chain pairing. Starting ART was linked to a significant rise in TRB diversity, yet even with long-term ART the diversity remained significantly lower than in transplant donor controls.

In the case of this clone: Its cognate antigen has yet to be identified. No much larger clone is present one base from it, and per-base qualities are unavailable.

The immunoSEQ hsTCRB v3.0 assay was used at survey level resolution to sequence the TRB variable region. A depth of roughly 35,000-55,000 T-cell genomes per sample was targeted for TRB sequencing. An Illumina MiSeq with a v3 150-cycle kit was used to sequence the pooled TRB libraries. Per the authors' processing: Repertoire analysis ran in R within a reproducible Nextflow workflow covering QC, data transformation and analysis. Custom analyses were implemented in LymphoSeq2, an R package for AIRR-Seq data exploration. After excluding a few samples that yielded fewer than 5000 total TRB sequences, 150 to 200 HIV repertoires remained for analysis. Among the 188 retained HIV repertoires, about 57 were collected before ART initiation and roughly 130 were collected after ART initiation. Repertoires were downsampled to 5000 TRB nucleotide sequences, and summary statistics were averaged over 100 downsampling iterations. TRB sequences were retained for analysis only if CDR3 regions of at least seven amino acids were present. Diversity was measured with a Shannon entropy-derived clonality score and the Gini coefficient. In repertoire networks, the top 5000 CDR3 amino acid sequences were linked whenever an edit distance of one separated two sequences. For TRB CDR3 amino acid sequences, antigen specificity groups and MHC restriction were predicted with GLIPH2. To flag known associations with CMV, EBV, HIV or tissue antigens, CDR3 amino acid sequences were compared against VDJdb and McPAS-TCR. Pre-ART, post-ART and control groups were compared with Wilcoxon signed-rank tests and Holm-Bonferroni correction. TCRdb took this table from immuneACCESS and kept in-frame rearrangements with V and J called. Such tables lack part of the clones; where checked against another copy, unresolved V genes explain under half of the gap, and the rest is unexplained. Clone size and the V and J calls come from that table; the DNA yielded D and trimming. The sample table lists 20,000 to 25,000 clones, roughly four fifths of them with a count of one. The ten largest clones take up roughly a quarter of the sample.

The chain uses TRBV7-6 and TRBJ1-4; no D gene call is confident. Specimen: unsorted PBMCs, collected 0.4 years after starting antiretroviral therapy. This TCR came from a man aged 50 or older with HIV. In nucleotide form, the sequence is TGTGCCAGCAGCTTAGAGGCGGATAATGAAAAACTGTTTTTT. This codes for CASSLEADNEKLFF.